These 12 T cell receptor beta chains were all obtained from the same sample, sequenced in a study of cytomegalovirus exposure and HLA in healthy donors. This PCR relied on a set of 60 Vbeta primers and 13 Jbeta primers. TCRdb's copy holds only in-frame clones and misses some; the assay was immunoSEQ multiplex PCR. The sample records roughly 170,000 clones, 75% to 85% being singletons. The sequencing input was PBMCs. The receptor set was obtained from a woman in her 30s in good health and CMV-seronegative.

Only one count was recorded for this clone. This chain links TRBV27 with TRBJ1-2; the D gene is possibly TRBD1 (6 bases). This CDR3 region has 14 residues. Germline CDR1 and CDR2: MNHEY and SMNVEV (reference sequence). V gave up 7 bases and J gave up 8 bases, with 20 bases separating them. CDR3 sequence: CASKGEGTASGYTF. The DNA for the CDR3 is TGTGCCAGCAAGGGGGAGGGGACCGCTTCCGGCTACACCTTC.

The rearrangement links TRBV11-2 to TRBJ2-5; perhaps TRBD1 as D (6 bases). The end of the DNA fits TRBJ2-7 better, so the J call may be wrong. CDR1 is SGHAT, CDR2 FQNNGV, per germline. This CDR3 has 14 amino acids. The chain's CDR3 is CASRDQGSGYEQYF. As DNA, the CDR3 is TGTGCCAGCAGGGATCAGGGGAGTGGCTACGAGCAGTACTTC.

The V call is TRBV2, the J call TRBJ2-3; 14 bases line up with TRBD2. Germline V CDR1 and CDR2: SNHLY, FYNNEI. The J segment lost 6 bases and the V segment lost 5 bases, leaving 7 bases of the junction unmatched. This CDR3 contains 16 residues. The CDR3 loop is CASSRLAGGLGDTQYF. The CDR3 nucleotides are TGTGCCAGCAGTCGACTAGCGGGAGGGCTCGGGGATACGCAGTATTTT.

This sequence joins TRBV9 and TRBJ2-1; D gene unclear. The CDR3 extends over 15 amino acids. V gave up 0 bases and J gave up 5 bases, with 12 bases separating them. In germline, CDR1 is SGDLS, CDR2 YYNGEE. CDR3 in DNA: TGTGCCAGCAGCGTAGACTATATTAGTCACAATGAGCAGTTCTTC. The encoded protein is CASSVDYISHNEQFF.

This sequence joins TRBV6-1 and TRBJ2-6; the D gene is possibly TRBD1 (6 bases). Per the germline V gene, CDR1 is MNHNS and CDR2 is SASEGT. Trimming shortened V by 6 bases and J by 0 bases, and 9 bases separated the two germline ends. The CDR3 is 15 residues long. The CDR3 loop is CASSYRDSGANVLTF. The CDR3 DNA follows: TGTGCCAGCAGCTACAGGGACTCTGGGGCCAACGTCCTGACTTTC.

This clone was observed a few times. This sequence joins TRBV19 and TRBJ1-2, with 7 bases fitting TRBD1. CDR1 is LNHDA, CDR2 SQIVND, per germline (reference sequence). After removal of 2 bases from V and 6 bases from J, the junction contained 18 bases not matched to a gene. This CDR3 region has 18 residues. As DNA, the CDR3 is TGTGCCAGTAGTATAAACAGGGGAAGTAAAGGGGTAAGGAATGGCTACACCTTC. It translates to CASSINRGSKGVRNGYTF.

The CDR3 loop is CASVRPSSYEQYF. CDR3 in DNA: TGTGCCTCGGTCCGCCCGAGCTCCTACGAGCAGTACTTC. The chain recombines TRBV30 with TRBJ2-5; D uncertain. TRBJ2-7 explains the end of the DNA better; the J call may be wrong. Germline lookup yields CDR1 GTSNPN and CDR2 SVGIG (reference sequence). This CDR3 spans 13 amino acids.

In regard to this clone: A junction end diverges from the germline sequence, so it may reflect a read error. The chain employs TRBV28 and TRBJ2-6; 9 bases match TRBD2. CDR3 length equals 16 residues. CDR1 is MDHEN and CDR2 is SYDVKM in the germline V gene. For the CDR3, the DNA is TGTGCCAGCAGTCTGGGGACTAGCTCTGGGGCCAACGGCCTGACTTTC. Protein sequence: CASSLGTSSGANGLTF.

About this clone: Other DNA sequences in this specimen translate into the identical CDR3. The chain combines TRBV28 with TRBJ1-1; a weak D match, TRBD1 (6 bases). The CDR3 runs 12 residues. The V gene's germline CDR1 is MDHEN and CDR2 SYDVKM. The V end lost 6 bases, the J end lost 2 bases, and 7 bases lay between the germline ends. CDR3 in amino acids: CASRGGNTEAFF. The CDR3 bases are TGTGCCAGCAGAGGGGGAAACACTGAAGCTTTCTTT. Looking up the rest from reference TRBV28 and TRBJ1-1 gives the full variable domain: DVKVTQSSRYLVKRTGEKVFLECVQDMDHENMFWYRQDPGLGLRLIYFSYDVKMKEKGDIPEGYSVSREKKERFSLILESASTNQTSMYLCASRGGNTEAFFGQGTRLTVV.

This clone was seen a handful of times. V is TRBV2 and J is TRBJ2-7, with 9 bases identical to TRBD2. The V segment lost 2 bases and the J segment 3 bases; nucleotides outside the gene matches: 2. The germline V gene has CDR1 SNHLY and CDR2 FYNNEI. The CDR3 contains 14 residues. CDR3 nucleotide sequence: TGTGCCAGCAGTGAACTAGCGGGGCACTACGAGCAGTACTTC. This codes for CASSELAGHYEQYF. Combining the CDR3 with reference TRBV2 and TRBJ2-7 gives the whole variable domain EPEVTQTPSHQVTQMGQEVILRCVPISNHLYFYWYRQILGQKVEFLVSFYNNEISEKSEIFDDQFSVERPDGSNFTLKIRSTKLEDSAMYFCASSELAGHYEQYFGPGTRLTVT.

The rearrangement joins TRBV5-4 to TRBJ2-1; 8 nucleotides align to TRBD2. After removal of 4 bases from V and 0 bases from J, the junction contained 3 bases not matched to a gene. This CDR3 contains 15 residues. CDR1 is SGHNT, CDR2 YYREEE, per germline (reference sequence). This CDR3 is CASSPSGSSYNEQFF. The CDR3 region has the DNA TGTGCCAGCAGCCCCAGCGGGAGCTCCTACAATGAGCAGTTCTTC. Full variable domain (missing parts from reference TRBV5-4 and TRBJ2-1): ETGVTQSPTHLIKTRGQQVTLRCSSQSGHNTVSWYQQALGQGPQFIFQYYREEENGRGNFPPRFSGLQFPNYSSELNVNALELDDSALYLCASSPSGSSYNEQFFGPGTRLTVL.

V and J are TRBV5-1 and TRBJ1-6, with D perhaps matching TRBD1 (5 bases). Germline V CDR1 and CDR2: SGHRS, YFSETQ. Trimming pared 7 bases from V and 7 bases from J, leaving 12 bases between. This CDR3 region has 13 residues. The CDR3 reads CASRGGENSPLHF. CDR3 nucleotide sequence: TGCGCCAGCCGCGGAGGGGAGAATTCACCCCTCCACTTT.